Shown below are 26 T cell receptor beta chains from a single sample sequenced in a study of shared clonotypes between healthy human individuals. Profiled with immunoSEQ multiplex PCR; TCRdb holds only in-frame clones, not every one. Of about 520,000 clones in the sample, around 73% are singletons; the top ten hold more than 10%. Sequenced material: PBMCs. The receptors shown here come from a woman in her thirties or forties in good health. Some clones in this sample may be carry-over from other donors' samples.

V gene TRBV7-8 combines with J gene TRBJ1-5; a weak D match, TRBD1 (6 bases). CDR3 length: 15 amino acids. The germline V gene encodes CDR1 SGHVS and CDR2 FQNEAQ. Trimming removed 2 bases at V and 4 bases at J, with 12 bases between. CDR3 nucleotides: TGTGCCAGCAGCTTACGACAAGGGGGGAATCAGCCCCAGCATTTT. Translation gives CASSLRQGGNQPQHF.

V and J are TRBV6-5 and TRBJ1-3; D gene unclear. The V end was cut by 6 bases, the J end by 0 bases, with 9 bases between. The CDR3 is made up of 14 amino acids. Looked up from germline, CDR1 is MNHEY and CDR2 is SVGAGI. CDR3 amino acids: CASSRALSGNTIYF. The CDR3 DNA is TGTGCCAGCAGCCGGGCCCTCTCTGGAAACACCATATATTTT.

This rearrangement joins TRBV28 to TRBJ1-5; no clear D gene. Between the trimmed V and J ends, which lost 5 bases and 4 bases, there was a span of 6 bases. CDR3 size: 12 residues. Germline values: CDR1 MDHEN, CDR2 SYDVKM. The chain's CDR3 is CASSRRNQPQHF. The DNA for the CDR3 is TGTGCCAGCAGTAGGCGGAATCAGCCCCAGCATTTT.

This clone appeared a single time. An end of the junction does not agree with germline; a read error may underlie this. The rearrangement joins TRBV6-4 to TRBJ2-1, with D possibly called TRBD1 or TRBD2 (5 bases each). CDR3 size: 12 residues. Germline assignment: CDR1 MRHNA and CDR2 SNTAGT. CDR3 DNA: TGTACCAGCAGTTCGGGGCTCGGTGAGCAGTTCTTC. Its protein is CTSSSGLGEQFF.

CDR3 DNA sequence: TGTGCCAGCAGTGCGTCCGAGGGGGCGGGACAAGAGACCCAGTACTTC. Its protein product is CASSASEGAGQETQYF. This sequence joins TRBV6-1 and TRBJ2-5; the D gene is possibly TRBD1 (7 bases). Per germline, CDR1 MNHNS and CDR2 SASEGT. V dropped 4 bases and J dropped 2 bases, with 17 bases sitting between them. CDR3 size: 16 residues.

The chain uses TRBV7-2 and TRBJ2-1; 8 bases fit TRBD2. In germline, CDR1 is SGHTA, CDR2 FQGNSA. J gave up 6 bases and V 5 bases, and 12 bases lay outside the gene matches. The CDR3 consists of 16 residues. The CDR3 DNA reads as TGTGCCAGCAGCACGGACCCTGGACTAGCTTCCAATGAGCAGTTCTTC. The encoded protein is CASSTDPGLASNEQFF.

CDR3 nucleotides: TGCGCCAGCAGCTTGGGCCCAGCCTCGAACACCGGGGAGCTGTTTTTT. This gives the protein CASSLGPASNTGELFF. V usage is TRBV5-1 and J usage is TRBJ2-2; D is unresolved. V was clipped by 0 bases and J by 0 bases, with 9 bases between them. CDR1 is SGHRS, CDR2 YFSETQ, per germline. The length of the CDR3 is 16 residues.

This chain joins TRBV19 and TRBJ2-3; 9 positions match TRBD2. The germline V gene encodes CDR1 LNHDA and CDR2 SQIVND (reference sequence). The CDR3 has 16 residues. The J segment lost 3 bases and the V segment lost 5 bases, leaving 9 bases of the junction unmatched. The CDR3 protein is CASSVLAGAGTDTQYF. CDR3 in DNA: TGTGCCAGTAGTGTTTTAGCGGGAGCAGGGACAGATACGCAGTATTTT.

The V and J genes are TRBV9 and TRBJ2-7, with 12 bases matching TRBD1. Germline CDR1 is SGDLS and CDR2 is YYNGEE. The CDR3 extends over 15 amino acids. V gave up 7 bases and J gave up 1 base; unmatched junction bases: 6. In DNA form, the CDR3 reads TGTGCCAGCTCCGGGACAGGGGGCTTATCCTACGAGCAGTACTTC. The encoded protein is CASSGTGGLSYEQYF. The full variable domain, completed using reference TRBV9 and TRBJ2-7, is DSGVTQTPKHLITATGQRVTLRCSPRSGDLSVYWYQQSLDQGLQFLIQYYNGEERAKGNILERFSAQQFPDLHSELNLSSLELGDSALYFCASSGTGGLSYEQYFGPGTRLTVT.

The rearrangement joins TRBV10-3 to TRBJ2-5; the D call may be TRBD1 or TRBD2 (5 bases each). Looked up from germline, CDR1 is ENHRY and CDR2 is SYGVKD. The CDR3 totals 14 residues. V lost 10 bases, J lost 1 base, and 16 bases lay in between. In DNA, the CDR3 is TGTGCCACTGGGACGTCCAACGTCCAAGAGACCCAGTACTTC. It specifies CATGTSNVQETQYF.

The chain carries TRBV4-3 and TRBJ2-5, with 7 bases that match TRBD2. Germline V gene lookup returns CDR1 LGHNA and CDR2 YSLEER. The CDR3 loop spans 16 amino acids. V gave up 0 bases and J gave up 5 bases; unmatched junction bases: 9. This CDR3 is CASSQEAGSPEETQYF. CDR3 nucleotide sequence: TGCGCCAGCAGCCAAGAAGCGGGGAGTCCCGAGGAGACCCAGTACTTC.

This chain joins TRBV4-2 and TRBJ1-5; D not resolved. The germline CDR1 and CDR2 sequences are LGHNA and YNFKEQ. The CDR3 contains 17 residues. Between the trimmed V and J ends, which lost 1 base and 0 bases, there was a span of 13 bases. Here the CDR3 DNA reads TGTGCCAGCAGCCAAGGGAGAGGAGGCCCTAGCAATCAGCCCCAGCATTTT. This gives the protein CASSQGRGGPSNQPQHF.

This clone was counted a single time. This chain uses TRBV5-1 with TRBJ2-3, with 12 positions matching TRBD2. The CDR3 has 16 residues. The trim removed 4 bases at V and 5 bases at J, leaving 8 bases unmatched. Per the germline V gene, CDR1 is SGHRS and CDR2 is YFSETQ. This chain's CDR3 is CASSIGTSGSQDTQYF. CDR3 sequence (DNA): TGCGCCAGCAGCATCGGGACTAGCGGGTCCCAAGATACGCAGTATTTT.

This clone was seen a few times. J is TRBJ2-3 and V is TRBV5-1, with TRBD2 identical over 7 bases. After removal of 4 bases from V and 1 base from J, the junction contained 9 bases not matched to a gene. Germline V gene data show CDR1 as SGHRS and CDR2 as YFSETQ. This CDR3 is 16 amino acids long. CDR3 sequence: CASSPGREWGTDTQYF. The CDR3 DNA reads as TGCGCCAGCAGCCCGGGGAGGGAATGGGGCACAGATACGCAGTATTTT.

Points on this clone: This is likely an artifact of a read error, given a far larger clone one base away. In the same sample, other DNA sequences code for this CDR3. The chain joins TRBV4-2 to TRBJ2-7; D is ambiguous. Germline V CDR1 and CDR2: LGHNA, YNFKEQ. The length of the CDR3 is 16 residues. The CDR3 is CASSQDRGAPSYEQYF. In DNA, the CDR3 is TGTGCCAGCAGCCAAGATCGAGGAGCGCCCTCCTACGAACAGTACTTC.

The chain uses TRBV28 and TRBJ1-4; 8 bases are shared with TRBD1. Germline CDR1 is MDHEN and CDR2 is SYDVKM. This CDR3 has 15 residues. With V trimmed by 8 bases and J by 8 bases, 13 bases remained unmatched. The CDR3 sequence is CASRDRTIRKEKLFF. The CDR3 coding sequence is TGTGCCAGCCGGGACAGGACGATAAGAAAGGAAAAACTGTTTTTT.

V usage is TRBV5-1 and J usage is TRBJ2-5; TRBD1 is a possible D gene (6 bases). CDR3 length: 13 amino acids. V lost 6 bases and J 4 bases, leaving 13 bases between the germline ends. The germline V gene has CDR1 SGHRS and CDR2 YFSETQ. CDR3 region: CASTDTGLETQYF. The CDR3 DNA reads as TGCGCCAGCACCGACACAGGGCTAGAGACCCAGTACTTC.

In this sample, this clone turned up a few times. Other DNA sequences in this specimen translate into the identical CDR3. The CDR3 reads CASSLGLRPEYEQFF. CDR3 nucleotide sequence: TGTGCCAGCAGCTTAGGCCTACGTCCCGAATATGAGCAGTTCTTC. The chain has TRBV11-2 and TRBJ2-1, with unresolved D. The V end lost 1 base, the J end lost 8 bases, and 15 bases lay between the germline ends. Germline loops: CDR1 SGHAT, CDR2 FQNNGV. The length of the CDR3 is 15 residues. Full variable domain (missing parts from reference TRBV11-2 and TRBJ2-1): EAGVAQSPRYKIIEKRQSVAFWCNPISGHATLYWYQQILGQGPKLLIQFQNNGVVDDSQLPKDRFSAERLKGVDSTLKIQPAKLEDSAVYLCASSLGLRPEYEQFFGPGTRLTVL.

In its sample, this clone was seen once. The chain combines TRBV6-1 with TRBJ1-2; D is unresolved. The V and J ends lost 5 bases and 4 bases respectively, with 11 bases between them. The germline V gene has CDR1 MNHNS and CDR2 SASEGT. CDR3 length: 13 residues. The DNA for the CDR3 is TGTGCCAGCAGTACCGGTAGGACCTATGGCTACACCTTC. This codes for CASSTGRTYGYTF.

In this sample, this clone turned up once. Sequence at one end of the junction differs from germline and may be a read error. The same CDR3 can be traced to other DNA sequences in this sample. The chain combines TRBV6-1 with TRBJ2-6, with 7 bases matching TRBD2. The CDR3 runs to 16 residues. Looked up from germline, CDR1 is MNHNS and CDR2 is SASEGT. The CDR3 bases are TGTGCCAGCAGTGATCTAGCGGCCTCTGGGGCCAACGTCCTGACCTTC. Its translation is CASSDLAASGANVLTF.

The chain recombines TRBV10-3 with TRBJ2-3; a weak D match, TRBD2 (5 bases). CDR1 is ENHRY, CDR2 SYGVKD, per germline. V shed 4 bases and J shed 6 bases, with 14 bases lying between them. The CDR3 sequence is 14 residues long. Here the CDR3 DNA reads TGTGCCATCAGTGCCGGGATTCCCTCGGATACGCAGTATTTT. It encodes CAISAGIPSDTQYF.

The chain links TRBV7-6 to TRBJ2-2, with 7 bases fitting TRBD2. Germline values: CDR1 SGHVS, CDR2 FNYEAQ. CDR3 length: 20 residues. The J segment lost 4 bases and the V segment lost 1 base, leaving 18 bases of the junction unmatched. CDR3 nucleotide sequence: TGTGCCAGCAGCTTAGTGGGGCTGGCGGGAGCCCTTCCTGGCACCGGGGAGCTGTTTTTT. Its protein product is CASSLVGLAGALPGTGELFF.

In the case of this clone: At the DNA level, this CDR3 is encoded by other sequences in the same sample as well. The chain links TRBV7-3 to TRBJ2-1; 7 bases align to TRBD2. This CDR3 contains 14 residues. The germline gives CDR1 SGHTA, CDR2 FQGTGA. V lost 5 bases to trimming and J lost 2 bases; unmatched junction nucleotides: 3. Here the CDR3 DNA reads TGTGCCAGCAGCCCCGGACTAGCCTACAATGAGCAGTTCTTC. The encoded protein is CASSPGLAYNEQFF.

V gene TRBV6-5 combines with J gene TRBJ1-3, with 7 bases aligning to TRBD1. J was trimmed by 4 bases and V by 5 bases; bases with no gene match: 2. Per the germline V gene, CDR1 is MNHEY and CDR2 is SVGAGI. This CDR3 contains 13 residues. DNA of the CDR3: TGTGCCAGCAGTCGACAGGGAGGAAACACCATATATTTT. This translates into CASSRQGGNTIYF.

The J gene is TRBJ1-3, the V gene TRBV4-1; D perhaps matches TRBD1 (6 bases). This CDR3 spans 18 amino acids. V gave up 0 bases and J gave up 0 bases, with 15 bases separating them. CDR1 MGHRA and CDR2 YSYEKL come from the germline V gene. The CDR3 here is CASSQDSRTDYSGNTIYF. CDR3 in DNA: TGCGCCAGCAGCCAAGATTCTAGGACAGACTACTCTGGAAACACCATATATTTT.

The genes are TRBV7-9 and TRBJ2-2; 8 bases agree with TRBD1. CDR1 is SEHNR and CDR2 is FQNEAQ in the germline V gene (reference sequence). The CDR3 totals 14 residues. The junction had 5 bases not matched to a gene; V was cut back by 5 bases and J by 6 bases. The CDR3 spells CASSPQGAAGELFF. Here the CDR3 DNA reads TGTGCCAGCAGCCCCCAGGGGGCGGCCGGGGAGCTGTTTTTT.